The T cell receptor beta chain described here comes from a study of shared clonotypes between healthy human individuals. Points on this clone: Its antigen is undetermined.

Whole-study results and caveats: Lower generation probabilities were found for non-shared clonotypes than for those shared by all four donors. Incomplete sequencing of sorted subsets was indicated by rarefaction despite large depth. Richness estimates generally favored naive over memory subsets.

The V gene's germline CDR1 is MGHRA and CDR2 YSYEKL. The CDR3 length is 18 residues. The J segment lost 5 bases and the V segment lost 0 bases, leaving 14 bases of the junction unmatched. In the original processing: Filtering of immunoSEQ junctional sequences could not match full-length read filtering. Clones were sequenced by immunoSEQ multiplex PCR, and TCRdb holds only the in-frame ones, with some missing. The D gene and trimming were derived from the DNA, and the V and J assignments and clone size from that table. The sample has approximately 530,000 clones; approximately 95% are singletons. The TCR originated in a woman younger than 45 in good health. The chain employs TRBV4-1 and TRBJ2-3; 7 bases align to TRBD2. Sequenced sample: naive CD4+ T cells sorted from blood. Subset here: CD45RA+ positively selected. CDR3 nucleotide sequence: TGCGCCAGCAGCCAAGATGGGTTCCCGGGAGGCCGAGTAGATACGCAGTATTTT. Amino acid sequence: CASSQDGFPGGRVDTQYF.